A single T cell receptor beta chain is shown here with its context. Which antigen it targets is not known. No much larger clone is present one base from it, and per-base qualities are unavailable. The library was produced with 5' RACE. The sequencer was an Illumina HiSeq 2500. A second PCR of roughly 7 to 12 cycles was performed with a sample-barcoded 5' primer and a J-beta primer mix. Each TCR beta cDNA molecule received a unique molecular identifier from a template-switch 5' adaptor carrying 12 random nucleotides. Each sample yielded at least 2.5 million CDR3-containing paired-end reads. All of the RNA was converted into first-strand cDNA using the Mint cDNA synthesis kit, with a TRBC-specific oligonucleotide serving as the primer. Following uracil-DNA glycosylase treatment, all cDNA underwent a first 18-cycle PCR with the universal primers M1SS and BC2_uni_R. In the source study's methods: Normalization of each sample was performed by random selection of 1 million high-quality reads, each carrying a distinct molecular identifier. Reads with shared molecular identifiers were discarded instead of being binned into consensus sequences. CDR3 identification, clonotype clustering and error correction used MiTCR with a Q25 quality threshold and the strictest error-elimination algorithm. Lower-bound total TCR beta diversity was estimated with a nonparametric unseen species model using Euler transformation. TCRdb reprocessed the public reads (quality trimming at Q25 with fastp, clone calling with MiXCR) and kept in-frame beta chains. When rows share a CDR3 protein, they turn into one entry using the most common DNA and genes. TCRdb's processing, not the authors' own work, is the source of the V and J calls. The sample has fewer than 750,000 distinct CDR3 sequences on record, around 50% of them singletons. The ten largest clones represent around 23% of the sample.

Germline trimming amounts to 3 bases on V and 8 bases on J, with 4 as the count of junction bases outside the gene matches. Spanning cysteine to phenylalanine, the CDR3 consists of 13 amino acids. Of all the DNA, just the CDR3 is kept, 39 bases in frame from base 1. The approximately 39 donors, aged about 6 to 90 years, were systemically healthy Caucasian individuals from Russia. Each donor gave approximately 9.3 milliliters of peripheral blood, collected into EDTA-treated Vacutainer tubes. PBMCs were isolated by Ficoll-Paque density-gradient centrifugation, with at least 7 million obtained per sample. Trizol reagent was used to extract total RNA from PBMCs, with at least 5 micrograms per sample. For every donor, an aliquot of PBMCs went through flow cytometry to measure the percentages of naive CD45RAhigh/CD27high T cells. This entry belongs to a study of blood T cells in healthy people across ages (dated by TCRdb to the mid-2010s). Study-wide context: In model experiments, template switching captured about one uniquely barcoded TCR beta cDNA molecule for every two T cells. The study measured age-related changes in TCR beta repertoire diversity using deep sequencing normalized with unique cDNA molecular identifiers. Donors were grouped into four age groups: young (average 16 years), middle-aged (roughly 40), aged (62) and long-lived (less than 85). To avoid experimental bias, donors of different ages were randomly spread across the sequencing lanes. Two additional independent replicas of 1 million unique cDNA reads from the same blood draw were analyzed for two donors (one aged 18 to 29 and one aged 80 or older). Overall study results and their limits: Compared with the aged group, the long-lived group had more naive CD4+ T cells, fewer expanded clones and increased TCR diversity, suggesting age selection. Estimates of total diversity based on one million sequenced T cells were regarded as lower bounds and as underestimates. Observed TCR beta diversity per million T cells fell roughly linearly with age, and a significant reduction was already apparent by age approximately 41. Observed TCR beta diversity correlated strongly with the percentage of naive T cells measured by flow cytometry. Donor CMV infection status was unknown, potentially confounding age-related changes in expanded clonotypes. Because profiling used bulk unsorted PBMCs, naive and antigen-experienced compartments could not be compared conclusively.

The sequence was obtained from a man aged 80 or over in good health. The chain joins TRBV12-3 or TRBV12-4 to TRBJ1-2, and 9 junctional nucleotides match TRBD1. Input material: blood. The sequenced DNA is TGTGCCAGCAGTTTGGGACAGGGATTCGGCTACACCTTC. Its coded protein is CASSLGQGFGYTF.